These 14 T cell receptor beta chains were all obtained from the same sample, sequenced in a study of human T cells and chemical hapten exposure. TCRdb used MiXCR to reprocess the RACE reads, holding one entry per CDR3 protein. The data contain 300,000 to 450,000 distinct CDR3 sequences, around 5.5% of them singletons. Time point indicated: pre-sensitization, week 0. Treatment indicated: therapeutic diphenylcyclopropenone sensitization with weekly scalp DPC. This specimen consisted of whole blood, obtained in connection with sensitization to the hapten diphenylcyclopropenone (DPC). The receptors stem from a woman aged 45 to 65 with alopecia areata. Some clones in this sample may be carry-over from other donors' samples.

This clonotype was recorded many times. The CDR3 DNA reads as TGTGCCAGCAGCTCCCTACAGGGGGAGACCCAGTACTTC. It codes for CASSSLQGETQYF. The rearrangement links TRBV7-2 to TRBJ2-5; TRBD1 matches 7 bases. Germline V gives CDR1 SGHTA, CDR2 FQGNSA. V shed 4 bases, J shed 5 bases, and the junction held 4 bases outside the gene matches. The CDR3 sequence is 13 residues long.

This clonotype was seen a handful of times. V and J are TRBV5-1 and TRBJ2-3; no firm D call. Germline-derived CDR1 and CDR2 are SGHRS and YFSETQ. Trimming stripped 5 bases from V and 2 bases from J, with 9 bases between. CDR3 size: 13 residues. For the CDR3, the DNA is TGCGCCAGCAGTAATTTCGACACAGATACGCAGTATTTT. The encoded protein is CASSNFDTDTQYF.

The sample holds many counts of this clonotype. The chain combines TRBV20-1 with TRBJ2-7; D call uncertain. This CDR3 spans 13 amino acids. CDR1 and CDR2 from the germline V gene are DFQATT and SNEGSKA (reference sequence). Trimming left V 6 bases short and J 1 base short, with 13 bases between. CDR3 DNA sequence: TGCAGTGCACAAGATGCAGGTTCCTACGAGCAGTACTTC. Amino acid sequence: CSAQDAGSYEQYF.

This clonotype has just a few counts. The rearrangement uses TRBV4-2 and TRBJ1-4; 9 nucleotides line up with TRBD1. The V and J ends lost 6 bases and 8 bases, in that order; junction bases with no gene match: 7. The CDR3 totals 14 residues. Germline CDR1 and CDR2: LGHNA and YNFKEQ. In DNA form, the CDR3 reads TGTGCCAGCAGGAGAGGACAGGGGAAAGAAAAACTGTTTTTT. It is translated as CASRRGQGKEKLFF.

The sample holds a few counts of this clonotype. The chain carries TRBV6-5 and TRBJ1-5; 9 nucleotides line up with TRBD1. CDR1 and CDR2 (germline): MNHEY, SVGAGI. Trimming cost V 4 bases and J 2 bases; bases outside gene matches: 6. The CDR3 extends over 16 amino acids. The chain's CDR3 is CASSSRDRAGNQPQHF. CDR3 DNA sequence: TGTGCCAGCAGTTCCCGGGACAGGGCCGGCAATCAGCCCCAGCATTTT.

In this sample, this clonotype turned up many times. The chain uses TRBV28 and TRBJ2-1; D tentatively reads TRBD1 or TRBD2 (5 bases each). The CDR3 consists of 15 residues. Germline V CDR1 and CDR2: MDHEN, SYDVKM. V was pared by 7 bases and J by 6 bases, with 19 bases between. The CDR3 DNA follows: TGTGCCAGCACTTTGTGGCAGGGAGTCCCCAATGAGCAGTTCTTC. This gives the protein CASTLWQGVPNEQFF. Combining the CDR3 with reference TRBV28 and TRBJ2-1 gives the whole variable domain DVKVTQSSRYLVKRTGEKVFLECVQDMDHENMFWYRQDPGLGLRLIYFSYDVKMKEKGDIPEGYSVSREKKERFSLILESASTNQTSMYLCASTLWQGVPNEQFFGPGTRLTVL.

This clonotype appeared many times. This chain connects TRBV20-1 to TRBJ1-1; TRBD1 matches 7 bases. V dropped 5 bases and J dropped 3; count of bases not matched to a gene: 6. The CDR3 extends over 13 amino acids. Per germline, CDR1 DFQATT and CDR2 SNEGSKA (reference sequence). The CDR3 is CSARDSSYTEAFF. CDR3 bases: TGCAGTGCTCGGGACAGTTCTTACACTGAAGCTTTCTTT.

This clonotype was counted ten times or more. The chain joins TRBV11-2 to TRBJ2-5; 7 bases align to TRBD2. The CDR3 is 15 residues long. V shed 5 bases, J shed 5 bases, and the junction held 11 bases outside the gene matches. CDR1 is SGHAT, CDR2 FQNNGV, per germline. The CDR3: CASSPMGGKGETQYF. CDR3 DNA: TGTGCCAGCAGCCCCATGGGGGGGAAGGGGGAGACCCAGTACTTC. Drawing the rest from reference TRBV11-2 and TRBJ2-5, the complete variable domain is EAGVAQSPRYKIIEKRQSVAFWCNPISGHATLYWYQQILGQGPKLLIQFQNNGVVDDSQLPKDRFSAERLKGVDSTLKIQPAKLEDSAVYLCASSPMGGKGETQYFGPGTRLLVL.

This clonotype was found many times. V and J are TRBV21-1 and TRBJ2-2. TRBV21-1 is designated a pseudogene. This CDR3 region has 17 residues. Written as DNA, the CDR3 is TGTGCCAGCAGCAAAGCTTTTTCCGGATCGAACACCGGGGAGCTGTTTTTT. This gives the protein CASSKAFSGSNTGELFF.

This clonotype was counted ten times or more. The chain links TRBV29-1 to TRBJ1-1; D call uncertain. CDR3 size: 10 residues. CDR1 and CDR2 from the germline V gene are SQVTM and ANQGSEA. The V and J ends lost 4 bases and 6 bases respectively, with 6 bases between them. CDR3 sequence reads: CSVADPEAFF. CDR3 DNA sequence: TGCAGCGTTGCGGACCCTGAAGCTTTCTTT.

This clonotype was seen many times. The V call is TRBV25-1, the J call TRBJ2-4; D might be TRBD2 (7 bases). The CDR3 loop spans 17 amino acids. V was clipped by 3 bases and J by 1 base, with 16 bases between them. Germline CDR1 MGHDK, CDR2 SYGVNS. Here the CDR3 reads CASSEVGRGAAKNIQYF. CDR3 bases: TGTGCCAGCAGTGAGGTCGGTCGGGGGGCGGCCAAAAACATTCAGTACTTC.

This clonotype was picked up a small number of times. The chain recombines TRBV6-2 or TRBV6-3 with TRBJ2-3; 8 bases line up with TRBD2. V lost 5 bases and J lost 5; bases outside the gene matches: 12. This CDR3 has 16 amino acids. Germline V CDR1 and CDR2: MNHEY, SVGEGT. DNA for the CDR3: TGTGCCAGCAGTCCCGGACTAGCCCCAGCCGTAGATACGCAGTATTTT. It codes for CASSPGLAPAVDTQYF.

This clonotype was counted many times. V usage is TRBV12-3 or TRBV12-4 and J usage is TRBJ2-6; D is ambiguous. CDR3 size: 13 residues. The germline V and J ends were trimmed by 6 bases and 2 bases, with 5 bases remaining between them. The CDR3 protein is CASSLAGANVLTF. The CDR3 nucleotides read TGTGCCAGCAGCTTGGCTGGGGCCAACGTCCTGACTTTC.

This clonotype has ten or more counts. The chain links TRBV28 to TRBJ2-6; unclear D gene. V lost 1 base, J lost 2 bases, and 18 bases lay in between. This CDR3 comprises 19 residues. Per the germline V gene, CDR1 is MDHEN and CDR2 is SYDVKM. The CDR3, as DNA: TGTGCCAGCAGTTTATTTTCTCTAAAGATCCCCCCTGGGGCCAACGTCCTGACTTTC. Amino acids: CASSLFSLKIPPGANVLTF.